A selection of T cell receptor beta chains follows, all from one sample in a study of blood T cell repertoires in COVID-19. TCRdb's table, derived via immunoSEQ multiplex PCR, lists solely in-frame clones and lacks some. The sample holds roughly 36,000 clones, around 87% seen once. The sample was peripheral blood. The origin of the receptors is a man aged 45 to 65 with active or convalescent COVID-19. The CDR3 runs from the conserved cysteine through the conserved F or W. The D gene is left open where the match is weak. Size tells how often a clone was seen (once, few, many) or the class of an expanded clone, and some rows leave it out.

J | D | V | size | DNA | CDR3
TRBJ2-1 | TRBD1 | TRBV2 | NA | TGTGCCAGCAGTGAAACTAGGACAGGACCGAGCTCCTACAATGAGCAGTTCTTC | CASSETRTGPSSYNEQFF
TRBJ1-1 | NA | TRBV7-2 | NA | TGTGCCAGCAGCATCAGGATGAACACTGAAGCTTTCTTT | CASSIRMNTEAFF
TRBJ2-1 | NA | TRBV28 | NA | TGTGCCAGCAGACTGACAGGTCCGACGTTCTTC | CASRLTGPTFF
TRBJ1-6 | NA | TRBV2 | NA | TGTGCCAGCATGGGACACTGGCCCGCACCCCTCCACTTT | CASMGHWPAPLHF
TRBJ2-1 | NA | TRBV7-9 | NA | TGTGCCAGCAGCCCCCGGACAGCCGAACGTGAGCAGTTCTTC | CASSPRTAEREQFF
TRBJ2-7 | NA | TRBV6-5 | NA | TGTGCCAGCAGTTTGGGAGGTTTCGACGAGCAGTACTTC | CASSLGGFDEQYF
TRBJ1-1 | NA | TRBV19 | NA | TGTGCCAGTAGGCCGCAGGGATCGGGGAGGGTAGAAGCTTTCTTT | CASRPQGSGRVEAFF
TRBJ2-2 | TRBD1 | TRBV10-3 | NA | TGTGCCATCAGTGAGAGTACAGGGGGAAACACCGGGGAGCTGTTTTTT | CAISESTGGNTGELFF
TRBJ2-7 | TRBD2 | TRBV5-6 | NA | TGTGCCAGCAGCCGAGGGCTAGCGGGAGCCTACGAGCAGTACTTC | CASSRGLAGAYEQYF
TRBJ2-1 | NA | TRBV5-7 | NA | TGTGCCAGCAGCTTGTCGGTTGTTACGAATGAGCAGTTCTTC | CASSLSVVTNEQFF
TRBJ1-6 | NA | TRBV5-1 | NA | TGCGCCAGCAGCTTGGAACAGCCAAGCTCCTATAATTCACCCCTCCACTTT | CASSLEQPSSYNSPLHF
TRBJ1-5 | NA | TRBV27 | NA | TGTGCCAGCAGCGGCACAGGAGGCAATCAGCCCCAGCATTTT | CASSGTGGNQPQHF
TRBJ2-1 | NA | TRBV9 | NA | TGTGCCAGCAGCGTTTTCGGTTACAATGAGCAGTTCTTC | CASSVFGYNEQFF
TRBJ1-1 | NA | TRBV5-1 | NA | TGCGCCAGCAGCTTGGGCAGGGGAAGGACTGAAGCTTTCTTT | CASSLGRGRTEAFF
TRBJ2-5 | TRBD2 | TRBV7-9 | NA | TGTGCCAGCAGTACACAGACTAGCGGACAAGAGACCCAGTACTTC | CASSTQTSGQETQYF
TRBJ1-1 | TRBD1 | TRBV10-3 | NA | TGTGCCATCAGTGAGTCAAGGACAGGGTTTAACACTGAAGCTTTCTTT | CAISESRTGFNTEAFF
TRBJ1-5 | NA | TRBV6-2/TRBV6-3 | NA | TGTGCCAGCAGTTACTCGACACGTCTCGGAGGGCTCCAGCCCCAGCATTTT | CASSYSTRLGGLQPQHF
TRBJ2-5 | TRBD2 | TRBV5-1 | NA | TGCGCCAGCAGCTCCGGGACTAATAAAGAGACCCAGTACTTC | CASSSGTNKETQYF
TRBJ2-7 | NA | TRBV21-1 | NA | TGTGCCAGCAGCCCCAACACCGGGACTGACTCCTACGAGCAGTACTTC | CASSPNTGTDSYEQYF
TRBJ2-7 | NA | TRBV6-1 | NA | TGTGCCAGCAGTGAAGCACAGAACTCCTACGAGCAGTACTTC | CASSEAQNSYEQYF
TRBJ1-5 | NA | TRBV5-1 | NA | TGCGCCAGCAGCTTGGGTGGGAGCGAGAATCAGCCCCAGCATTTT | CASSLGGSENQPQHF
TRBJ1-4 | NA | TRBV12-3/TRBV12-4 | NA | TGTGCCAGCGGGGGAGGGAATGAAAAACTGTTTTTT | CASGGGNEKLFF
TRBJ2-1 | TRBD1 | TRBV5-1 | once | TGCGCCAGCAGCTCCACGACAGGGCTCTACAATGAGCAGTTCTTC | CASSSTTGLYNEQFF
TRBJ2-1 | NA | TRBV5-6 | NA | TGTGCCAGCAGCTTGGGACAAGATGAGCAGTTCTTC | CASSLGQDEQFF
TRBJ1-4 | NA | TRBV11-2 | few | TGTGCCAGCAGAACGACAGGACGGAATGAAAAACTGTTTTTT | CASRTTGRNEKLFF
TRBJ1-1 | NA | TRBV27 | NA | TGTGCCAGCAGTCCGACCAGGGAGGGCGAAGCTTTCTTT | CASSPTREGEAFF
TRBJ2-5 | TRBD1 | TRBV28 | NA | TGTGCCAGCAGTCCCCCCCGGACAGGGACAGAGACCCAGTACTTC | CASSPPRTGTETQYF
TRBJ1-6 | NA | TRBV19 | NA | TGTGCCAGTACCGCAGGAACGAATTCACCCCTCCACTTT | CASTAGTNSPLHF
TRBJ1-2 | NA | TRBV2 | NA | TGTGCCAGCAGTGAGGCGGCCCAGGGGTATGGCTACACCTTC | CASSEAAQGYGYTF
TRBJ1-6 | TRBD1 | TRBV7-3 | NA | TGTGCCAGCAGCGCGGGACAGGGGCCTTCACCCCTCCACTTT | CASSAGQGPSPLHF
TRBJ1-5 | NA | TRBV3-1/TRBV3-2 | NA | TGTGCCAGCAGCCAAGGGTCTGCAGGGAGGAATCAGCCCCAGCATTTT | CASSQGSAGRNQPQHF
TRBJ2-2 | TRBD2 | TRBV10-3 | NA | TGTGCCACCCGGGTAGCGGGCCCGGGGGCCGGGGAGCTGTTTTTT | CATRVAGPGAGELFF
TRBJ2-5 | NA | TRBV19 | NA | TGTGCCAGTACCCCCGGACTTCCGAAGGTGACCCAGTACTTC | CASTPGLPKVTQYF
TRBJ2-1 | TRBD2 | TRBV27 | NA | TGTGCCAGCAACCCCAGCGGGACCTACAATGAGCAGTTCTTC | CASNPSGTYNEQFF
TRBJ1-4 | TRBD1 | TRBV28 | NA | TGTGCCAGCAGTTTTGGGACAGGGAGAGGAAAACTGTTTTTT | CASSFGTGRGKLFF
TRBJ1-4 | TRBD1 | TRBV5-1 | once | TGCGCCAGCAGCTTGTCCAGGGGGCAAGGAGTTAGTGAAAAACTGTTTTTT | CASSLSRGQGVSEKLFF
TRBJ1-1 | NA | TRBV6-5 | once | TGTGCCAGCATTCAGACAGCATCCAGAGAAGCTTTCTTT | CASIQTASREAFF
TRBJ2-1 | TRBD1 | TRBV5-5 | NA | TGTGCCAGCAGCTCGGGACAGGGCCCTTACAATGAGCAGTTCTTC | CASSSGQGPYNEQFF
TRBJ1-2 | NA | TRBV11-2 | NA | TGTGCCAGCAGGGGACTCAGTCACGGCTACACCTTC | CASRGLSHGYTF
TRBJ1-2 | NA | TRBV19 | NA | TGTGCCAGTAGGTCGGGTCGGGGGGCCGGCTATGGCTACACCTTC | CASRSGRGAGYGYTF
TRBJ1-6 | NA | TRBV18 | once | TGTGCCAGCTCACCACGCCAGGGGCGGAATTCACCCCTCCACTTT | CASSPRQGRNSPLHF
TRBJ2-5 | TRBD2 | TRBV3-1/TRBV3-2 | NA | TGTGCCAGCAGCCAAGGTCCAACTAGCGGGGGGGAGGAGACCCAGTACTTC | CASSQGPTSGGEETQYF
TRBJ2-5 | TRBD2 | TRBV30 | NA | TGTGCCTGGAGTGGAAGGGCGCGGGAGAAGACCCAGTACTTC | CAWSGRAREKTQYF
TRBJ2-4 | TRBD1 | TRBV13 | NA | TGTGCCAGCAGCTTTGGGACAGGTGCCAAAAACATTCAGTACTTC | CASSFGTGAKNIQYF
TRBJ2-1 | TRBD1 | TRBV11-2 | NA | TGTGCCAGCAGATCCGACAGGGGTTTCTGGGACAATGAGCAGTTCTTC | CASRSDRGFWDNEQFF
TRBJ1-4 | NA | TRBV6-5 | once | TGTGCCAGCAGTTTCGGAGCAACTAATGAAAAACTGTTTTTT | CASSFGATNEKLFF
TRBJ2-5 | NA | TRBV2 | NA | TGTGCCAGCAGCCTAGGATTGAAAGAGACCCAGTACTTC | CASSLGLKETQYF
TRBJ1-4 | TRBD1 | TRBV27 | NA | TGTGCCAGCAGTCTCCTGCGGACAGGGAAGACTAATGAAAAACTGTTTTTT | CASSLLRTGKTNEKLFF
TRBJ1-3 | NA | TRBV30 | NA | TGTGCCTGGAGTAAGGAGTGGTCTGGAAACACCATATATTTT | CAWSKEWSGNTIYF
TRBJ2-2 | TRBD1 | TRBV5-1 | NA | TGCGCCAGCAGCTTACAGGGGAACGGGGAGCTGTTTTTT | CASSLQGNGELFF